These T cell receptor beta chains were read from a single sample in a study of blood T cell repertoires in COVID-19. Sequenced by immunoSEQ multiplex PCR; TCRdb stores in-frame clones only, minus some. The table lists roughly 49,000 clones, approximately 95% of them singletons. The material sequenced was peripheral blood. These receptors were taken from a man aged 55-75 years with COVID-19, enrolled during active disease. Each CDR3 is given with its conserved first and last residue. The order of the fields is V gene, D gene, clone size, J gene, CDR3 DNA, CDR3 protein. The D gene is left open where the match is weak. Where a row states a size, it is once, few, many or the class of an expanded clone; other rows omit it.

TRBV7-8	NA	NA	TRBJ1-2	TGTGCCAGCAGCCTTTCTGGGCACTCCGGTGGCACCTTC	CASSLSGHSGGTF
TRBV9	NA	NA	TRBJ2-1	TGTGCCAGCAGCCCCCAGTGGCGGGATGAGCAGTTCTTC	CASSPQWRDEQFF
TRBV4-2	TRBD2	few	TRBJ2-7	TGTGCCAGCAGCCAAGATGGGAGGGTCTCCTCCGAGCAGTACTTC	CASSQDGRVSSEQYF
TRBV15	NA	NA	TRBJ1-5	TGTGCCACCAGCAGTGACAAGAGCAATCAGCCCCAGCATTTT	CATSSDKSNQPQHF
TRBV3-1/TRBV3-2	TRBD1	NA	TRBJ2-1	TGTGCCAGCAGCTGGGACAGGGGAGTCAATGAGCAGTTCTTC	CASSWDRGVNEQFF
TRBV19	TRBD1	NA	TRBJ1-2	TGTGCCAGTGCCGGCGTGACAGGGGACTTTCATGGCTACACCTTC	CASAGVTGDFHGYTF
TRBV15	NA	NA	TRBJ1-1	TGTGCCACCAGTCTCGGTCCGGAAAGCAGCGCTGAAGCTTTCTTT	CATSLGPESSAEAFF
TRBV19	NA	NA	TRBJ1-1	TGTGCCAGTACCTCAGGGCACACAGGCCCTGAAGCTTTCTTT	CASTSGHTGPEAFF
TRBV24-1	NA	NA	TRBJ2-4	TGTGCCACCAGTGTGTCAGGGTGGTGGAACATTCAGTACTTC	CATSVSGWWNIQYF
TRBV15	TRBD2	NA	TRBJ2-3	TGTGCCACCAGCAGGGGGACTAGCGGGCCGCTGACGACGCAGTATTTT	CATSRGTSGPLTTQYF
TRBV19	TRBD1	NA	TRBJ2-1	TGTGCCAGTAGGACCGGGACAGGGACACTCTCCTTCAATGAGCAGTTCTTC	CASRTGTGTLSFNEQFF
TRBV5-4	NA	NA	TRBJ2-1	TGTGCCAGCAGCTTGCATCAGGGGGGGCAGTTCTTC	CASSLHQGGQFF
TRBV7-8	TRBD1	NA	TRBJ1-2	TGTGCCAGCAGCTTAGGGGGACAGGACTATGGCTACACCTTC	CASSLGGQDYGYTF
TRBV19	TRBD2	NA	TRBJ2-7	TGTGCCAGTAGTTCCGGACCCGGGACTAGACCCTACGAGCAGTACTTC	CASSSGPGTRPYEQYF
TRBV28	TRBD2	NA	TRBJ2-1	TGTGCCAGCAGTTTAGGGCTAGCGGGAAAAGGTCGGAATGAGCAGTTCTTC	CASSLGLAGKGRNEQFF
TRBV15	TRBD1	NA	TRBJ1-6	TGTGCCACCAGCCCACGAAACAGGGGGAATAATTCACCCCTCCACTTT	CATSPRNRGNNSPLHF
TRBV5-1	TRBD2	NA	TRBJ2-5	TGCGCCAGCAGCAGGGAAGCGGGGGGACCCCAAGAGACCCAGTACTTC	CASSREAGGPQETQYF
TRBV29-1	TRBD1	NA	TRBJ2-7	TGCAGCGTTGGTCCGGGACAGGGGGCCTCCGAGCAGTACTTC	CSVGPGQGASEQYF
TRBV28	NA	NA	TRBJ2-3	TGTGCCAGCAAAGCTCCAGATACGCAGTATTTT	CASKAPDTQYF
TRBV21-1	NA	NA	TRBJ2-1	TGTGCCAGCAGCACCAAAGCTGACAGGCAAATTGAGGATGAGCAGTTCTTC	CASSTKADRQIEDEQFF
TRBV5-1	TRBD2	NA	TRBJ2-1	TGCGCCAGCAGCTACACTAGCGGGGGTCCCAATGAGCAGTTCTTC	CASSYTSGGPNEQFF
TRBV30	NA	NA	TRBJ1-5	TGTGCCTGGAGTGTACTGGGGCAGACTAGCAATCAGCCCCAGCATTTT	CAWSVLGQTSNQPQHF
TRBV19	TRBD1	NA	TRBJ2-1	TGTGCCAGTAGTTGGGGACAGGGAAAGGGAGAGCAGTTCTTC	CASSWGQGKGEQFF
TRBV11-2	TRBD2	NA	TRBJ2-1	TGTGCCAGCAGCCAGAGCGGGACTAGCGGCAATGAGCAGTTCTTC	CASSQSGTSGNEQFF
TRBV30	NA	once	TRBJ2-2	TGTGCCTGCGGGGGACAGACACTCACCGGGGAGCTGTTTTTT	CACGGQTLTGELFF
TRBV5-1	NA	few	TRBJ1-2	TGCGCCAGCAGCTTGGAAGGCAGGTTGGGCTACACCTTC	CASSLEGRLGYTF
TRBV5-4	NA	NA	TRBJ1-6	TGTGCCAGCAGCGGTGGGGGGGAACGCTCCTATAATTCACCCCTCCACTTT	CASSGGGERSYNSPLHF
TRBV5-1	NA	NA	TRBJ2-7	TGCGCCAGCAGTCCGAGGACTAACTCCTACGAGCAGTACTTC	CASSPRTNSYEQYF
TRBV28	NA	NA	TRBJ1-1	TGTGCCAGCGAAAGACAGGAGAACACTGAAGCTTTCTTT	CASERQENTEAFF
TRBV6-5	TRBD1	NA	TRBJ2-2	TGTGCCAGCAGTTACTTGTCAGGGGGTACCGGGGAGCTGTTTTTT	CASSYLSGGTGELFF
TRBV24-1	TRBD1	NA	TRBJ2-3	TGTGCCACGGGACAGGGGAGCACAGATACGCAGTATTTT	CATGQGSTDTQYF
TRBV29-1	TRBD1	NA	TRBJ1-2	TGCAGCGTTGACGGGACAGGGACCAACTATGGCTACACCTTC	CSVDGTGTNYGYTF
TRBV23-1	NA	NA	TRBJ2-7	TGCGCCAGCAGAGCCCGGGACATCTCCTACGAGCAGTACTTC	CASRARDISYEQYF
TRBV3-1/TRBV3-2	TRBD2	NA	TRBJ2-3	TGTGCCAGCAGCCAAGCCGGGACTAGCGGGAGCAATACGCAGTATTTT	CASSQAGTSGSNTQYF
TRBV19	TRBD1	NA	TRBJ1-6	TGTGCCAGTAGTATGGTACAGGGGGAATCACCCCTCCACTTT	CASSMVQGESPLHF
TRBV18	NA	NA	TRBJ2-7	TGTGCCAGCTCAACGTATACTGACGAGCAGTACTTC	CASSTYTDEQYF
TRBV28	TRBD1	once	TRBJ1-5	TGTGCCAGCTTAGTGGGGGGCGGACAGGGGAGTCAGCCCCAGCATTTT	CASLVGGGQGSQPQHF
TRBV7-9	NA	few	TRBJ1-1	TGTGCCAGCAGCTCGATGGCGGCGTATGCCCCTGAAGCTTTCTTT	CASSSMAAYAPEAFF
TRBV28	TRBD1	NA	TRBJ1-2	TGTGCCAGCAGAAAGACAGGGAGGTATTATGGCTACACCTTC	CASRKTGRYYGYTF
TRBV2	NA	NA	TRBJ2-1	TGTGCCAGCAGAGGGGGACTAACCAACAATGAGCAGTTCTTC	CASRGGLTNNEQFF
TRBV4-1	NA	NA	TRBJ2-1	TGCGCCAGCAGCCCACCTGACAGTTACAATGAGCAGTTCTTC	CASSPPDSYNEQFF
TRBV5-1	TRBD2	NA	TRBJ2-1	TGCGCCAGCAGCTGGCCGACTAGCGGGGAACAAATAAGACAGTTCTTC	CASSWPTSGEQIRQFF
TRBV7-2	NA	NA	TRBJ2-1	TGTGCCAGCAGCTTAGTAATACAGCGGTCCTCCTACAATGAGCAGTTCTTC	CASSLVIQRSSYNEQFF
TRBV11-2	TRBD1	once	TRBJ1-1	TGTGCCAGCAGCTTAGGACAGGGGGCAACTGAAGCTTTCTTT	CASSLGQGATEAFF
TRBV6-5	TRBD2	NA	TRBJ2-1	TGTGCCAGCAGTTACTCGGCGGGAGGGATGTACAATGAGCAGTTCTTC	CASSYSAGGMYNEQFF